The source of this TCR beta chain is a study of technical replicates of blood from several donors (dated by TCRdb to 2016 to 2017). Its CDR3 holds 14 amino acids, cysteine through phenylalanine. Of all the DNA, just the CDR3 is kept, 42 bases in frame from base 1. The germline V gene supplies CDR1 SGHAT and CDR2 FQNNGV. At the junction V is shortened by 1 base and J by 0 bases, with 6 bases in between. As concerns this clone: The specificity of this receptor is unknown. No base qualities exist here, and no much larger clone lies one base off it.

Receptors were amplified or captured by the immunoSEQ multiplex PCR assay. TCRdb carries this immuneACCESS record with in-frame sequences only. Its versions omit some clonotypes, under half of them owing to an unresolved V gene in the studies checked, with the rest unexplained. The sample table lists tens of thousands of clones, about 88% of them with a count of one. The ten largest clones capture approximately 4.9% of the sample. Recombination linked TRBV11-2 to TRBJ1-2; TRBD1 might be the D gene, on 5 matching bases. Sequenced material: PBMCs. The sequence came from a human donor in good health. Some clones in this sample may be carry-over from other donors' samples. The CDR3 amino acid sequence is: CASSLAQANYGYTF. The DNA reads TGTGCCAGCAGCTTAGCACAGGCTAACTATGGCTACACCTTC.